The clone carrying this T cell receptor beta chain was seen just once. Its target is not known. Measured with immunoSEQ multiplex PCR; TCRdb has only the in-frame clones, and not every one. The table records 45,000 or so clones, around 70% of them present only once. This record comes from a study of PD-1 blockade in classical Hodgkin lymphoma. Each and every patient relapsed after autologous stem cell transplantation, and patients got differing brentuximab vedotin exposure. Study findings and constraints: Relative to healthy donors, newly diagnosed patients reportedly had lower baseline TCR diversity, which was reported as lower still in relapsed/refractory patients. Lower baseline TCR diversity marked trial partial responders and progressors.

This material consisted of peripheral blood mononuclear cells (PBMCs), taken at baseline. The receptor's source is a human donor with classical Hodgkin lymphoma.

The CDR3 loop reads CAITDSGVRNEQFF. CDR3 in DNA: TGTGCCATCACCGACAGCGGGGTAAGGAATGAGCAGTTCTTC. V usage is TRBV10-3 and J usage is TRBJ2-1, with 7 bases that match TRBD2. The V and J ends lost 7 bases and 7 bases, in that order; junction bases with no gene match: 10. The CDR3 runs to 14 residues. CDR1 is ENHRY, CDR2 SYGVKD, per germline.